The 27 T cell receptor beta chains in this list originate from one sample, sequenced in a study of blood T cell repertoires in COVID-19. The data were produced by immunoSEQ multiplex PCR, yet TCRdb's version contains in-frame clones alone and is incomplete. Of about 110,000 clones in the sample, under 80% are singletons; the top ten hold approximately 20%. Material for sequencing was peripheral blood. These receptors were taken from a woman in her seventies with acute or convalescent COVID-19.

This clone was seen a few times. The CDR3 reads CASSLTAQYTEAFF. CDR3 in DNA: TGTGCCAGCAGTCTGACAGCACAATACACTGAAGCTTTCTTT. This chain uses TRBV27 with TRBJ1-1, with D possibly being TRBD1 (5 bases). The ends were cut back, 5 bases at V and 3 bases at J, with 13 bases in the middle. The germline V gene encodes CDR1 MNHEY and CDR2 SMNVEV (reference sequence). CDR3 size: 14 residues.

The genes are TRBV7-2 and TRBJ1-1; TRBD1 agrees at 9 bases. Germline assignment: CDR1 SGHTA and CDR2 FQGNSA. The CDR3 length is 13 residues. V lost 3 bases to trimming and J lost 11 bases; unmatched junction nucleotides: 7. CDR3 sequence reads: CASSLRTGAMAFF. DNA for the CDR3: TGTGCCAGCAGCTTGAGGACAGGGGCGATGGCTTTCTTT.

V and J are TRBV29-1 and TRBJ1-4; D uncertain. V was pared by 6 bases and J by 0 bases, with 5 bases between. CDR3 length: 12 amino acids. Germline CDR1 SQVTM, CDR2 ANQGSEA. CDR3 amino acids: CSVGATNEKLFF. The CDR3, as DNA: TGCAGCGTCGGGGCAACTAATGAAAAACTGTTTTTT. Variable domain in full (rest from reference TRBV29-1 and TRBJ1-4): SAVISQKPSRDICQRGTSLTIQCQVDSQVTMMFWYRQQPGQSLTLIATANQGSEATYESGFVIDKFPISRPNLTFSTLTVSNMSPEDSSIYLCSVGATNEKLFFGSGTQLSVL.

The chain recombines TRBV6-2 or TRBV6-3 with TRBJ2-7, with D tentatively TRBD1 (6 bases). The germline V gene encodes CDR1 MNHEY and CDR2 SVGEGT. V was cut by 4 bases and J by 6 bases, with 13 bases left in between. This CDR3 contains 13 residues. The CDR3 nucleotides are TGTGCCAGCAGTTCTTTACAGGGAAGCGAGCAGTACTTC. As protein: CASSSLQGSEQYF.

The genes are TRBV5-1 and TRBJ2-5; 12 nucleotides agree with TRBD2. This CDR3 contains 17 residues. CDR1 is SGHRS, CDR2 YFSETQ, per germline. V lost 3 bases and J lost 3; bases outside the gene matches: 9. The CDR3 DNA is TGCGCCAGCAGCTCCGGGACTAGCGGGCCATTTGAAGAGACCCAGTACTTC. Its protein is CASSSGTSGPFEETQYF.

V usage is TRBV5-6 and J usage is TRBJ2-2; TRBD2 is a possible D gene (6 bases). The germline V gene encodes CDR1 SGHDT and CDR2 YYEEEE. V was clipped by 4 bases and J by 1 base, with 14 bases between them. The CDR3 is made up of 16 amino acids. The CDR3 is CASSGPGTLNTGELFF. DNA for the CDR3: TGTGCCAGCAGCGGACCCGGGACTTTGAACACCGGGGAGCTGTTTTTT.

The V gene is TRBV25-1, the J gene TRBJ2-7; perhaps TRBD2 as D (5 bases). The CDR3 totals 15 residues. V lost 2 bases, J lost 3 bases, and 14 bases lay in between. Germline V gene data show CDR1 as MGHDK and CDR2 as SYGVNS. The CDR3 sequence: CASSESKLRDYEQYF. CDR3 DNA: TGTGCCAGCAGTGAAAGTAAGCTGAGGGACTACGAGCAGTACTTC.

This chain uses TRBV10-1 with TRBJ1-2; D might be TRBD1 (5 bases). Trimming took off 3 bases at V and 3 bases at J, with 8 bases between the two ends. The germline V gene has CDR1 WNHNN and CDR2 SYGVQD (reference sequence). The CDR3 sequence is 13 residues long. CDR3 nucleotides: TGCGCCAGCAGTGACTCGGGGGACTATGGCTACACCTTC. Its protein product is CASSDSGDYGYTF.

The genes are TRBV5-4 and TRBJ2-1; 9 bases are a match to TRBD2. Trimming took 1 base from V and 4 from J; bases not matched to a gene: 3. The CDR3 consists of 15 residues. Germline CDR1 and CDR2: SGHNT and YYREEE (reference sequence). The CDR3 reads CASSLILAGYNEQFF. CDR3 sequence (DNA): TGTGCCAGCAGCTTGATTCTAGCGGGGTACAATGAGCAGTTCTTC.

This chain links TRBV19 with TRBJ1-2; the match to TRBD1 covers 8 bases. Germline-derived CDR1 and CDR2 are LNHDA and SQIVND (reference sequence). The CDR3 has 12 residues. The V and J ends lost 3 bases and 7 bases, in that order; junction bases with no gene match: 1. CDR3: CASSIQGAGYTF. The CDR3 DNA follows: TGTGCCAGTAGTATCCAGGGGGCTGGCTACACCTTC.

This chain links TRBV29-1 with TRBJ2-2; possibly TRBD1 for D (5 bases). With 6 bases removed from V and 5 bases from J, the gap between germline ends came to 16 bases. Germline CDR1 and CDR2: SQVTM and ANQGSEA. The CDR3 is made up of 14 amino acids. The CDR3 spells CSVAGYADTGELFF. CDR3 coding DNA: TGCAGCGTAGCAGGGTACGCAGATACCGGGGAGCTGTTTTTT.

V gene TRBV2 combines with J gene TRBJ1-5, with TRBD1 identical over 7 bases. The germline V gene has CDR1 SNHLY and CDR2 FYNNEI. This CDR3 has 13 residues. J gave up 5 bases and V 5 bases, and 3 bases lay outside the gene matches. The CDR3 protein is CASSQDRDQPQHF. Written as DNA, the CDR3 is TGTGCCAGCAGTCAAGACAGGGATCAGCCCCAGCATTTT.

This clone was observed a few times. For the CDR3, the DNA is TGCGCCAGCAGCTCCCAGGGGGATGAGCAGTTCTTC. Amino acids: CASSSQGDEQFF. The J gene is TRBJ2-1, the V gene TRBV4-3, with 7 bases matching TRBD1. The V gene end was trimmed by 5 bases and the J gene end by 8 bases; junction bases not matched to a gene: 3. The CDR3 is made up of 12 amino acids. The V gene's germline CDR1 is LGHNA and CDR2 YSLEER.

The chain carries TRBV25-1 and TRBJ2-4; perhaps TRBD1 as D (7 bases). Trimming took off 10 bases at V and 3 bases at J, with 19 bases between the two ends. Germline V CDR1 and CDR2: MGHDK, SYGVNS. CDR3 size: 15 residues. CDR3 amino acids: CATGDRAAGKNIQYF. The CDR3 coding sequence is TGTGCCACGGGAGACAGGGCTGCGGGCAAAAACATTCAGTACTTC.

This chain joins TRBV15 and TRBJ2-3, with TRBD2 identical over 14 bases. The CDR3 contains 20 residues. Germline V gene data show CDR1 as LNHNV and CDR2 as YYDKDF (reference sequence). The V segment lost 3 bases and the J segment 6 bases; nucleotides outside the gene matches: 17. In DNA, the CDR3 is TGTGCCACCAGCAGGGACGCCGGGACTAGCGGGGGCGGAGGGATGGATACGCAGTATTTT. It codes for CATSRDAGTSGGGGMDTQYF. Filled out from reference TRBV15 and TRBJ2-3, the complete variable domain reads DAMVIQNPRYQVTQFGKPVTLSCSQTLNHNVMYWYQQKSSQAPKLLFHYYDKDFNNEADTPDNFQSRRPNTSFCFLDIRSPGLGDTAMYLCATSRDAGTSGGGGMDTQYFGPGTRLTVL.

CDR3 bases: TGTGCCAGCTCCTCGGAGCAGCCGGGCACCGGGGAGCTGTTTTTT. It is translated as CASSSEQPGTGELFF. The chain has TRBV18 and TRBJ2-2, with D unresolved. The germline CDR1 and CDR2 sequences are KGHSH and LQKENI. The CDR3 extends over 15 amino acids. Trimming left V 6 bases short and J 4 bases short, with 15 bases between.

The rearrangement links TRBV10-1 to TRBJ2-1, with 15 bases lining up with TRBD2. Losses at the gene ends were 4 bases for V and 3 bases for J; bases not matched to a gene: 7. The CDR3 length is 18 residues. The germline V gene encodes CDR1 WNHNN and CDR2 SYGVQD (reference sequence). CDR3 region: CASSGTSGGASGYNEQFF. The CDR3 coding sequence is TGCGCCAGCAGTGGGACTAGCGGGGGGGCCTCGGGCTACAATGAGCAGTTCTTC.

This clone was seen once. This chain joins TRBV19 and TRBJ1-3; 10 bases agree with TRBD1. CDR3 size: 16 residues. The V gene's germline CDR1 is LNHDA and CDR2 SQIVND (reference sequence). V gave up 4 bases and J gave up 4 bases; unmatched junction bases: 7. The CDR3 is CASSTGTGAFGNTIYF. The CDR3 bases are TGTGCCAGTAGTACCGGGACAGGGGCTTTCGGAAACACCATATATTTT.

The chain carries TRBV30 and TRBJ2-4, with D maybe TRBD1 (6 bases). The V end lost 1 base, the J end lost 7 bases, and 11 bases lay between the germline ends. The germline gives CDR1 GTSNPN, CDR2 SVGIG (reference sequence). This CDR3 contains 13 residues. The CDR3 region is CAWSAGEPNIQYF. CDR3 nucleotide sequence: TGTGCCTGGAGTGCAGGGGAGCCTAACATTCAGTACTTC.

This rearrangement joins TRBV7-9 to TRBJ1-5; D remains unclear. Germline V gene lookup returns CDR1 SEHNR and CDR2 FQNEAQ (reference sequence). V lost 0 bases, J lost 0 bases, and 9 bases lay in between. The CDR3 is made up of 16 amino acids. In nucleotides, the CDR3 is TGTGCCAGCAGCTTAGCAAGTGGAGCTAGCAATCAGCCCCAGCATTTT. Translated: CASSLASGASNQPQHF.

Only one count was recorded for this clone. The V gene is TRBV5-1, the J gene TRBJ1-1; 8 bases match TRBD1. The germline gives CDR1 SGHRS, CDR2 YFSETQ. Losses at the gene ends were 4 bases for V and 5 bases for J; bases not matched to a gene: 7. The CDR3 loop spans 14 amino acids. In DNA form, the CDR3 reads TGCGCCAGCAGCATACTACAGGGGGGGACTGAAGCTTTCTTT. This codes for CASSILQGGTEAFF.

This chain joins TRBV10-3 and TRBJ1-2, with D maybe TRBD1 (5 bases). V shed 2 bases and J shed 7 bases, with 14 bases lying between them. Germline CDR1 and CDR2: ENHRY and SYGVKD. The CDR3 has 14 amino acids. The CDR3 loop is CAISEGQGSSGYTF. In DNA, the CDR3 is TGTGCCATCAGTGAGGGTCAGGGCAGTAGTGGCTACACCTTC.

This rearrangement joins TRBV7-2 to TRBJ1-4; 7 bases are a match to TRBD1. Germline V CDR1 and CDR2: SGHTA, FQGNSA. J was trimmed by 10 bases and V by 4 bases; bases with no gene match: 9. The CDR3 extends over 14 amino acids. Here the CDR3 reads CASSSQGLEGKLFF. The CDR3 region has the DNA TGTGCCAGCAGCTCACAGGGGTTGGAGGGAAAACTGTTTTTT.

The chain uses TRBV6-6 and TRBJ1-6; the D is unclear. The CDR3 covers 16 residues. V lost 2 bases, J lost 3 bases, and 11 bases lay in between. Germline CDR1 MNHNY, CDR2 SVGAGI (reference sequence). The CDR3 protein is CASSYTAAGYNSPLHF. DNA of the CDR3: TGTGCCAGCAGTTACACAGCAGCGGGCTATAATTCACCCCTCCACTTT.

The chain joins TRBV12-3 or TRBV12-4 to TRBJ1-2; TRBD1 matches 7 bases. The V and J ends lost 8 bases and 3 bases, in that order; junction bases with no gene match: 6. This CDR3 comprises 13 residues. CDR3 sequence reads: CASRKDRYYGYTF. The CDR3 DNA reads TGTGCCAGCCGCAAGGACAGGTACTATGGCTACACCTTC.

This sequence joins TRBV28 and TRBJ2-1; 9 bases match TRBD1. Unmatched junction bases numbered 8, after V lost 6 bases and J lost 2 bases. The CDR3 runs to 16 residues. Per the germline V gene, CDR1 is MDHEN and CDR2 is SYDVKM. The chain's CDR3 is CASSPPRDRAYNEQFF. In DNA form, the CDR3 reads TGTGCCAGCAGCCCCCCCCGGGACAGGGCCTACAATGAGCAGTTCTTC.

This clone was recorded many times. In DNA form, the CDR3 reads TGTGCCAGTAGTGAACCGGAGAATCAGCCCCAGCATTTT. This translates into CASSEPENQPQHF. J is TRBJ1-5 and V is TRBV19; no definite D call. Looked up from germline, CDR1 is LNHDA and CDR2 is SQIVND (reference sequence). Between the trimmed V and J ends, which lost 5 bases and 4 bases, there was a span of 9 bases. The length of the CDR3 is 13 residues.